The clone carrying this T cell receptor (beta chain) was recorded a few times. The data were obtained in a study of T-cell memory formation after mild COVID-19. Using its own MiXCR run on the 5' RACE reads, TCRdb lists one record per CDR3 protein. The table shows 250,000 to 400,000 distinct CDR3 sequences, with around 15% occurring only once. The CDR3 contains 14 residues. With 8 bases removed from V and 5 bases from J, the gap between germline ends came to 15 bases. This receptor was obtained from a man younger than 30 who had mild COVID-19 (a few samples of this study predate the infection). Cell type and time point are not known. Sequenced sample: PBMCs or a T cell subset sorted from them (not recorded which). V is TRBV12-3 or TRBV12-4 and J is TRBJ1-4; D gene uncertain. The CDR3 DNA follows: TGTGCCAGCGCCTTATCGGTATACAATGAAAAACTGTTTTTT. Its protein is CASALSVYNEKLFF.